There are many counts of the clone carrying this T cell receptor beta chain. Its antigen is undetermined. The data originate from a study of T cells in Graves' hyperthyroidism and ophthalmopathy. General study findings and limits: Ophthalmopathy was told apart from stable hyperthyroidism by a 13 V-J model. Most clonotypes expanded in thyroid above 0.001 were likewise present in blood.

Trimming shortened V by 2 bases and J by 5 bases, and 9 bases separated the two germline ends. This CDR3 has 13 residues. Germline assignment: CDR1 SGHAT and CDR2 FQNNGV. The CDR3 regions of TCR beta were amplified from RNA transcripts. RT-PCR in the first round (using the HTBI primer set) targeted the TCR CDR3. TCRdb used MiXCR to reprocess the multiplex PCR reads, holding one entry per CDR3 protein. This repertoire shows around 300,000 distinct CDR3 sequences, around 22% found once; its top ten account for approximately 60%. For ophthalmopathy patients, the Clinical Activity Score was at least 3 and the NOSPECS grade at least 4; duration was under 3 months. Clinical symptoms, serum thyroxine, TRAb, thyroid ultrasound and orbital computed tomography established diagnosis.

The rearrangement links TRBV11-2 to TRBJ2-5, with D perhaps matching TRBD1 or TRBD2 (6 bases each). Sequenced input: blood. This TCR derives from a man aged 30 to 39 with Graves' ophthalmopathy. The CDR3 loop reads CASSLQGGETQYF. CDR3 in DNA: TGTGCCAGCAGCTTACAAGGGGGGGAGACCCAGTACTTC.